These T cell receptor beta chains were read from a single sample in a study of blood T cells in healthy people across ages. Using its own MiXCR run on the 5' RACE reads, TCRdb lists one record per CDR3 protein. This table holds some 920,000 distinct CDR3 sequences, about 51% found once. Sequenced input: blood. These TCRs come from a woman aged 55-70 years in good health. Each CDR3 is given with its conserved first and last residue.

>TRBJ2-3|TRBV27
CASSPTRGITDTQYF
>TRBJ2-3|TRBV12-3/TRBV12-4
CASSLGTGLLGFPDTQYF
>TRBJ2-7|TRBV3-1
CASSLRIGPGDRYEQYF
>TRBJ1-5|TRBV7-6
CASSRAGGMNQPQHF
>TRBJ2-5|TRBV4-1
CASSQEGGGLAGPALKTQYF
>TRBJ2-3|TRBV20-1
CSAREVEETSTDTQYF
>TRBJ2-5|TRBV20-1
CSAPSPRGPQYF
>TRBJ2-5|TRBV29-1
CSVGQTQETQYF
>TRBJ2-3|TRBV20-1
CSALDRVFTDTQYF
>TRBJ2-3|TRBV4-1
CASSQDLAIDTQYF
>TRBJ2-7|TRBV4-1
CASSQPGRAGMNEQYF
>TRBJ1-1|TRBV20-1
CSAWGQTNTEAFF
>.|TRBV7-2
CASSLFGQVVSYEQYF
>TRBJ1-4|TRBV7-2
CASSPAGATNEKLFF
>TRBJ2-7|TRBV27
CASSLVGPAYEQYF
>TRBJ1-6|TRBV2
CASSDSGNSPLHF
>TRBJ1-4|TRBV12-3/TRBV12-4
CASSLSPPGTGSEKLFF
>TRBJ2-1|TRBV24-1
CATSEGTSGGNEQFF
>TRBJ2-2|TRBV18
CASTPSQDGELFF
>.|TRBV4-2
CASSQGVSRGETQYF
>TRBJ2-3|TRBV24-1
CATSDPRLAGVNSDTQYF
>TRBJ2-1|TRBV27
CASSLNGSPSYNEQFF
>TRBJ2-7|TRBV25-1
CASRTTGRGQYEQYF
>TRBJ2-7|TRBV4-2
CASAALNPTYEQYF
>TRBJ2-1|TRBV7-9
CASSPLGRINNEQFF
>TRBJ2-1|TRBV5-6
CASSLWTPKSSYNEQFF
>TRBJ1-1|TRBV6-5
CASSLYGTNTEAFF
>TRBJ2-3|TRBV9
CASSVAPITDTQYF
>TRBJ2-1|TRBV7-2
CASSFGGQGYNEQFF
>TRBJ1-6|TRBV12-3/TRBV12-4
CASSLGGFSPLHF
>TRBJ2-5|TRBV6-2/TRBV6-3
CASSYLPPGHNQEAQYF
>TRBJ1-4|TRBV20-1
CSATGGAPAVAEKLFF
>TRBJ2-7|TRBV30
CAWTLGVGAYEQYF
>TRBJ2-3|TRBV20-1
CTAPGLPNTDTQYF
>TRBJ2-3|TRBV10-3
CAIGLAQSTDTQYF